Below are 26 T cell receptor beta chains sequenced from a single sample in a study of metastatic and nonmetastatic thyroid tumors. Before thyroid surgery, none of the patients had received any treatment. Via MiXCR, TCRdb re-called the PCR reads. The sample consists of over 20,000 clones, 15% to 20% of them appearing once. Sequencing used tumor tissue. The source is a female donor with papillary thyroid cancer or a benign thyroid nodule (not recorded which). Some clones in this sample may be carry-over from other donors' samples.

This clone was counted many times. The sample carries other DNA sequences with the same CDR3. The chain links TRBV7-2 to TRBJ2-7; D call uncertain. CDR3 size: 14 residues. With 5 bases removed from V and 2 bases from J, the gap between germline ends came to 13 bases. Germline V gene data show CDR1 as SGHTA and CDR2 as FQGNSA. The CDR3 bases are TGTGCCAGCAGCCCCCAAGGGCCCCCCTACGAGCAGTACTTC. Translation: CASSPQGPPYEQYF.

This clone has a count of ten or more. Written as DNA, the CDR3 is TGTGCCAGCAGCTTGGACTCCGGAGGGAACACCATATATTTT. It translates to CASSLDSGGNTIYF. V is TRBV11-2 and J is TRBJ1-3; no definite D call. The V end was cut by 3 bases, the J end by 7 bases, with 13 bases between. This CDR3 is 14 amino acids long. Germline CDR1 SGHAT, CDR2 FQNNGV.

There are many counts of this clone. This sequence joins TRBV10-3 and TRBJ1-3; TRBD1 agrees at 9 bases. The CDR3 spans 14 residues. Looked up from germline, CDR1 is ENHRY and CDR2 is SYGVKD. V lost 5 bases to trimming and J lost 2 bases; unmatched junction nucleotides: 1. Here the CDR3 DNA reads TGTGCCATCAGTACAGGGGGCGCTGGAAACACCATATATTTT. Translating gives CAISTGGAGNTIYF.

At least ten counts were recorded for this clone. The chain recombines TRBV10-1 with TRBJ2-5; D gene ambiguous. The V and J ends lost 0 bases and 5 bases respectively, with 16 bases between them. The CDR3 extends over 16 amino acids. CDR1 is WNHNN, CDR2 SYGVQD, per germline (reference sequence). Here the CDR3 reads CASSESTAAPRETQYF. As DNA, the CDR3 is TGCGCCAGCAGTGAGTCGACCGCAGCCCCCCGGGAGACCCAGTACTTC.

This clone was found many times. The rearrangement links TRBV2 to TRBJ1-1; 7 bases map to TRBD1. The V and J ends lost 7 bases and 4 bases, in that order; junction bases with no gene match: 3. The CDR3 sequence is 12 residues long. CDR1 is SNHLY, CDR2 FYNNEI, per germline. As DNA, the CDR3 is TGTGCCAGCAAGACAGGGCCCACTGAAGCTTTCTTT. This translates into CASKTGPTEAFF.

CDR3 DNA: TGCGCCAGCAGCCGATGGGACGCTAGTCCTTTTAACTATGGCTACACCTTC. Amino acids: CASSRWDASPFNYGYTF. The rearrangement links TRBV4-1 to TRBJ1-2; tentatively, D is TRBD1 (5 bases). V shed 4 bases and J shed 1 base, with 19 bases lying between them. CDR1 and CDR2 from the germline V gene are MGHRA and YSYEKL. The CDR3 is made up of 17 amino acids.

This clone was seen a few times. A single base separates this from a much larger clone, so it may be a read error. DNA of the CDR3: TGCAGCGTCCTACAGGGAGTGTGCACCGGGGAGCTGTTTTTT. Its protein is CSVLQGVCTGELFF. This chain uses TRBV29-1 with TRBJ2-2; a weak D match, TRBD1 (6 bases). The CDR3 extends over 14 amino acids. V was clipped by 6 bases and J by 4 bases, with 15 bases between them. Germline CDR1 reads SQVTM; CDR2 reads ANQGSEA.

V usage is TRBV30 and J usage is TRBJ2-3, with a possible D match to TRBD2 (6 bases). The CDR3 is 15 residues long. The ends were cut back, 0 bases at V and 5 bases at J, with 15 bases in the middle. Germline V gene data show CDR1 as GTSNPN and CDR2 as SVGIG (reference sequence). The CDR3 nucleotides are TGTGCCTGGAGTGTGGGAGGAGCAAGGGGAGATACGCAGTATTTT. Translating gives CAWSVGGARGDTQYF.

This clone was observed at least ten times. V is TRBV3-1 and J is TRBJ1-2; D might be TRBD1 (5 bases). From germline, CDR1 is LGHDT and CDR2 YNNKEL (reference sequence). The CDR3 loop spans 14 amino acids. Trimming took off 1 base at V and 4 bases at J, with 10 bases between the two ends. The CDR3 coding sequence is TGTGCCAGCAGCCAAGTGTGGGGGACCTATGGCTACACCTTC. Protein product: CASSQVWGTYGYTF.

This clone has only a few counts. The chain joins TRBV28 to TRBJ2-7, with D perhaps TRBD1 (6 bases). The CDR3 is made up of 13 amino acids. V lost 8 bases and J 3 bases, leaving 14 bases between the germline ends. Germline CDR1 reads MDHEN; CDR2 reads SYDVKM. CDR3 coding DNA: TGTGCCAGCCATCGACAGGTCGGCTACGAGCAGTACTTC. Its translation: CASHRQVGYEQYF.

Concerning this clone: A read error may produce the germline difference seen at one junction end. The CDR3, as DNA: TGTGCCAGCAGCGTAGAGTGTTCTGGAAACGCCATATATTTT. This encodes CASSVECSGNAIYF. The rearrangement joins TRBV9 to TRBJ1-3, with D unresolved. The CDR3 covers 14 residues. CDR1 and CDR2 from the germline V gene are SGDLS and YYNGEE.

This clone was seen many times. The V and J genes are TRBV18 and TRBJ1-1, with D hard to call. The CDR3 has 11 residues. V was shortened by 6 bases and J by 7 bases, with 9 bases between the two germline ends. Germline values: CDR1 KGHSH, CDR2 LQKENI. In DNA form, the CDR3 reads TGTGCCAGCTCTCAGAGTGGTGAAGCTTTCTTT. Translation: CASSQSGEAFF.

Of note for this clone: A read error may produce the germline difference seen at one junction end. The V gene is TRBV2, the J gene TRBJ2-2; weak D call: TRBD1 (6 bases). CDR3 length equals 15 residues. Germline V gene data show CDR1 as SNHLY and CDR2 as FYNNEI. Here the CDR3 DNA reads TGTGCCAGCAGACAAAACAGGGCGAACACCGGGCAGCTGTTTTTT. This translates into CASRQNRANTGQLFF.

This clone was counted ten times or more. The rearrangement links TRBV10-2 to TRBJ2-1; 14 bases align to TRBD2. The germline V gene encodes CDR1 WSHSY and CDR2 SAAADI. The CDR3 runs to 16 residues. V was clipped by 6 bases and J by 3 bases; unmatched bases: 4. This CDR3 is CASSGTSGGFYNEQFF. The CDR3 DNA is TGCGCCAGCAGCGGGACTAGCGGGGGATTCTACAATGAGCAGTTCTTC.

This clone has more than one count but fewer than ten. A much larger clone is a single base away; this may be a read error. The same CDR3 can be traced to other DNA sequences in this sample. The chain is built from TRBV29-1 and TRBJ1-2; TRBD1 agrees at 8 bases. The V gene end was trimmed by 7 bases and the J gene end by 11 bases; junction bases not matched to a gene: 12. The CDR3 runs 12 residues. Germline CDR1 and CDR2: SQVTM and ANQGSEA. This CDR3 is CSGWTGKAGYTF. CDR3 nucleotides: TGCAGCGGGTGGACAGGGAAAGCTGGATACACCTTC.

This clone came up many times. The gene calls are TRBV5-1 and TRBJ2-4; D perhaps matches TRBD1 (5 bases). The germline V gene has CDR1 SGHRS and CDR2 YFSETQ. There are 16 residues in the CDR3. Trimming left V 0 bases short and J 8 bases short, with 18 bases between. CDR3 bases: TGCGCCAGCAGCTTGGACTACAGGTTTGGAACGGACATTCAGTACTTC. It specifies CASSLDYRFGTDIQYF. The full variable domain, in which reference TRBV5-1 and TRBJ2-4 provide the parts outside the CDR3, is KAGVTQTPRYLIKTRGQQVTLSCSPISGHRSVSWYQQTPGQGLQFLFEYFSETQRNKGNFPGRFSGRQFSNSRSEMNVSTLELGDSALYLCASSLDYRFGTDIQYFGAGTRLSVL.

This clone showed up just a few times. The CDR3 here is CASNVAAPNTEAFF. The CDR3 region has the DNA TGTGCCAGCAATGTGGCAGCCCCAAACACTGAAGCTTTCTTT. This rearrangement joins TRBV28 to TRBJ1-1; D not resolved. Trimming shortened V by 7 bases and J by 2 bases, and 14 bases separated the two germline ends. The CDR3 runs to 14 residues. Germline CDR1 reads MDHEN; CDR2 reads SYDVKM.

This clone has ten or more counts. This chain connects TRBV3-1 to TRBJ1-3; D is ambiguous. V lost 1 base to trimming and J lost 2 bases, with 6 bases between them. CDR1 is LGHDT and CDR2 is YNNKEL in the germline V gene (reference sequence). This CDR3 is 14 amino acids long. CDR3: CASSQGLAGNTIYF. The CDR3 coding sequence is TGTGCCAGCAGCCAAGGTCTTGCTGGAAACACCATATATTTT.

A remark on this clone: A clone one base away is much larger, so this may be a read error. This rearrangement joins TRBV13 to TRBJ2-3, with TRBD2 matching 7 bases. The germline V gene encodes CDR1 PRHDT and CDR2 FYEKMQ (reference sequence). Trimming cost V 2 bases and J 0 bases; bases outside gene matches: 8. This CDR3 has 17 residues. The CDR3 sequence is CASSLRAGVPSTDTQYF. CDR3 nucleotide sequence: TGTGCCAGCAGCTTAAGGGCGGGGGTGCCGAGCACAGATACGCAGTATTTT.

This clone has ten or more counts. The chain carries TRBV28 and TRBJ2-7; the D call may be TRBD1 or TRBD2 (5 bases each). CDR3 length equals 14 residues. CDR1 is MDHEN and CDR2 is SYDVKM in the germline V gene. The V end lost 5 bases, the J end lost 0 bases, and 11 bases lay between the germline ends. The CDR3 DNA is TGTGCCAGCAGTCTACCGGGACCCTCCTACGAGCAGTACTTC. Protein: CASSLPGPSYEQYF.

By share, this clone counts as medium-sized (0.01 to 0.1%). The chain is built from TRBV24-1 and TRBJ2-2; 7 bases match TRBD1. Trimming at V came to 5 bases and at J to 0 bases, leaving 5 bases not matched to a gene. Germline CDR1 reads KGHDR; CDR2 reads SFDVKD. This CDR3 contains 16 residues. CDR3 sequence: CATSAKDRPNTGELFF. CDR3 sequence (DNA): TGTGCCACCAGTGCTAAGGACAGGCCGAACACCGGGGAGCTGTTTTTT.

This clone was detected ten times or more. The rearrangement joins TRBV7-3 to TRBJ2-1; no firm D call. The CDR3 runs 14 residues. The germline V gene encodes CDR1 SGHTA and CDR2 FQGTGA. V lost 2 bases to trimming and J lost 6 bases, with 11 bases between them. This CDR3 is CASSLEAVTNEQFF. The CDR3 region has the DNA TGTGCCAGCAGCTTAGAGGCAGTCACCAATGAGCAGTTCTTC.

Ten or more counts support this clone. V and J are TRBV2 and TRBJ2-7; D gene unclear. Trimming cost V 4 bases and J 4 bases, with 5 bases left between them. Germline values: CDR1 SNHLY, CDR2 FYNNEI. CDR3 length equals 11 residues. The DNA for the CDR3 is TGTGCCAGCAGTGGTTTATACGAGCAGTACTTC. Its protein product is CASSGLYEQYF.

This clone was counted ten times or more. Other nucleotide sequences from this sample produce the same CDR3. The chain uses TRBV5-1 and TRBJ1-2; D unresolved. V lost 1 base, J lost 5 bases, and 9 bases lay in between. The germline V gene has CDR1 SGHRS and CDR2 YFSETQ. CDR3 size: 13 residues. The CDR3 bases are TGCGCCAGCAGCTTGCGGGAAAATTATGGCTACACCTTC. Amino acid sequence: CASSLRENYGYTF. The full variable domain, in which reference TRBV5-1 and TRBJ1-2 provide the parts outside the CDR3, is KAGVTQTPRYLIKTRGQQVTLSCSPISGHRSVSWYQQTPGQGLQFLFEYFSETQRNKGNFPGRFSGRQFSNSRSEMNVSTLELGDSALYLCASSLRENYGYTFGSGTRLTVV.

In its sample, this clone was seen many times. This chain links TRBV5-1 with TRBJ2-5; a weak D match, TRBD2 (6 bases). Germline CDR1 is SGHRS and CDR2 is YFSETQ. The CDR3 totals 14 residues. The V gene lost 4 bases and the J gene lost 1 base, with 11 bases spanning the gap. CDR3: CASSRRRGQETQYF. In nucleotides, the CDR3 is TGCGCCAGCAGCCGTAGGAGGGGCCAAGAGACCCAGTACTTC.

In its sample, this clone was seen many times. The V call is TRBV4-1, the J call TRBJ1-1; D might be TRBD1 (6 bases). The germline V gene encodes CDR1 MGHRA and CDR2 YSYEKL. The CDR3 has 14 amino acids. V dropped 6 bases and J dropped 1 base, with 12 bases sitting between them. Here the CDR3 reads CASRPGQPNTEAFF. In DNA, the CDR3 is TGCGCCAGCAGGCCTGGACAGCCGAACACTGAAGCTTTCTTT.